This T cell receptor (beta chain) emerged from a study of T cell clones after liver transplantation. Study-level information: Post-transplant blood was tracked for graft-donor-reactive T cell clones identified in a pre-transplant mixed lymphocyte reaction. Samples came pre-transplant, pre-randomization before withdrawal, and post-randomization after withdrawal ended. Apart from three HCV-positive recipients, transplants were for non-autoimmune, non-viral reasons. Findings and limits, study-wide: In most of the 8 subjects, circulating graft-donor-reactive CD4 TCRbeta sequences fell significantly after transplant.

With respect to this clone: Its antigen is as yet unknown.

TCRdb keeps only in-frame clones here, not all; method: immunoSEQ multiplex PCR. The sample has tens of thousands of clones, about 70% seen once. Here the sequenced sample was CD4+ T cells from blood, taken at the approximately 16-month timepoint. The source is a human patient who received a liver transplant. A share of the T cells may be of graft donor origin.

As DNA, the CDR3 is TGTGCCAGCAGTGAAACCCCAGTCTATACGCAGTATTTT. Protein product: CASSETPVYTQYF. The chain couples TRBV6-1 to TRBJ2-3; no definite D call. Looked up from germline, CDR1 is MNHNS and CDR2 is SASEGT. The CDR3 extends over 13 amino acids. V gave up 2 bases and J gave up 7 bases, with 10 bases separating them.